Reported below is one T cell receptor (beta chain). The data derive from a study of blood T cell repertoires in COVID-19. Measured with immunoSEQ multiplex PCR; TCRdb has only the in-frame clones, and not every one. This table holds more than 200,000 clones, roughly 88% found once. Germline CDR1 SGDLS, CDR2 YYNGEE. The CDR3 consists of 13 residues. V was trimmed by 0 bases and J by 5 bases, leaving 9 bases between them. The chain employs TRBV9 and TRBJ2-7; D gene unclear. The clonotype comes from a man aged 40-50 years with acute or convalescent COVID-19. Sequenced: peripheral blood. The CDR3 here is CASSVGLVNEQYF. The CDR3 nucleotides are TGTGCCAGCAGCGTAGGCCTAGTGAACGAGCAGTACTTC.